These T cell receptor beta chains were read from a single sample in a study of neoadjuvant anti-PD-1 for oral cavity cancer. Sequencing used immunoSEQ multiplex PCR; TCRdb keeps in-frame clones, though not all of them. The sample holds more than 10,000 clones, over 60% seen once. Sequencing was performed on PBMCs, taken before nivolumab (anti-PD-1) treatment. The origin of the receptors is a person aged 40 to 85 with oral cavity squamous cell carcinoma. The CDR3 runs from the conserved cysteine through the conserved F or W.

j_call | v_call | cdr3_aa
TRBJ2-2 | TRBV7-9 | CASSPSSVNTGELFF
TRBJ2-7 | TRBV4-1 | CASSQLRTGPYEQYF
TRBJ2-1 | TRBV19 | CASSMGIRGNEQFF
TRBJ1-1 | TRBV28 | CASRGRPEAFF
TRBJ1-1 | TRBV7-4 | CASSPGTGVIQDTEAFF
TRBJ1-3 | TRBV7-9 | CASKGDRRFSGNTIYF
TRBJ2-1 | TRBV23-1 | CASSQSELAGESSTWNEQFF
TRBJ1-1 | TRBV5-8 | CASSRRDFEAFF
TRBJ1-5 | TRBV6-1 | CASSEAYSNQPQHF
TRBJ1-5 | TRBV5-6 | CASSLLEGLGNQPQHF
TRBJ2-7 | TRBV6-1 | CASSETYEQYF
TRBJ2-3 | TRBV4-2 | CASSPTMTQTSTDTQYF
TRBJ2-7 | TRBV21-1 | CASSKALPAPLDF
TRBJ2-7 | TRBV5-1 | CASSTSVPGTGTYEQYF
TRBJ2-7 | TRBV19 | CASRGDRAGEQYF
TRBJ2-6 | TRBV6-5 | CASSYGGSGANVLTF
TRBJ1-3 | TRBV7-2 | CASSLNLGPTSGNTIYF
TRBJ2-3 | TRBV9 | CASSASSSTGGSTDTQYF
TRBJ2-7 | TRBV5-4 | CASSPQRTGGLGEQYF
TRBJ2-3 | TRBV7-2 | CASSLAPGLSF
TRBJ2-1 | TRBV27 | CASSIPGLRSNEQFF
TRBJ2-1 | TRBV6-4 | CASSETVGGAEQFF
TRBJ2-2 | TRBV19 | CASKRGRDTGELFF
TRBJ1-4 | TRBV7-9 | CASSPGQNLNEKLFF
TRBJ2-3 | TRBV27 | CASSSLTGRGTDTQYF
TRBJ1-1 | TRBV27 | CASSLRASTEAFF